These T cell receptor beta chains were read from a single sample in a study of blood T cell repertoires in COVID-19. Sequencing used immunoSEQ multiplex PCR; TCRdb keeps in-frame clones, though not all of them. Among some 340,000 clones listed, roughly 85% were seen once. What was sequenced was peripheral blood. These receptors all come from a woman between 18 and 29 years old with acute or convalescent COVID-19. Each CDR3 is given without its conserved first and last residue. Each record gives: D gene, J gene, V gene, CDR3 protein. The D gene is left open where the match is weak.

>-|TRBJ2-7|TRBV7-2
ASSWGVSGQY
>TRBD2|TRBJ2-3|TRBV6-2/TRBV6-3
ASSPRLAGNARTDTQY
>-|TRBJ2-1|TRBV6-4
ASSDILEGNEQF
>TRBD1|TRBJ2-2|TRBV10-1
ASSLDRDPSNTGELF
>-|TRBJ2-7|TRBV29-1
SVEEVWDSGSYEQY
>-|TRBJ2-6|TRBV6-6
ASSPRARQAGANVLT
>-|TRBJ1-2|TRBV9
ASSVAPQPSFLYGYT
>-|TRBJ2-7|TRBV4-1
ASSRPIERDTYEQY
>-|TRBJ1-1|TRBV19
ASSRNYRESEAF
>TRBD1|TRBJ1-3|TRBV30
AWIRGTGNTIY
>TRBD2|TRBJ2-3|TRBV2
ASRVLTSGTDTQY
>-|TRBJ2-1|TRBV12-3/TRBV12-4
ASGQSSYNEQF
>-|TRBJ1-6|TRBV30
AWREDSHSPLH
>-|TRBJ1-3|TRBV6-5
ASNAASGNTIY
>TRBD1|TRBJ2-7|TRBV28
ASSFPRDRGTYEQY
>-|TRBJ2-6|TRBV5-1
ASSLGGPGANVLT
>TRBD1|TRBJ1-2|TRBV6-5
ASSYSAGGYGYT
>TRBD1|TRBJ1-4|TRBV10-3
AINNDRDEKLF